Included here is one T cell receptor beta chain sequence, with context. CDR1 and CDR2 (germline): MGHRA, YSYEKL. V lost 0 bases to trimming and J lost 3 bases, with 11 bases between them. The CDR3 is 16 amino acids. This entry belongs to a study of molecular identifiers for immune sequencing clone quantification. Making the bulk TCR libraries relied on previously described methods and listed TCR primers. MiXCR, applied by TCRdb to the PCR reads, yields one record per CDR3 protein. The sample comprises around 470,000 distinct CDR3 sequences, approximately 25% of which are singletons, and roughly 0.79% rests with the top ten.

V usage is TRBV4-1 and J usage is TRBJ2-2; weak D call: TRBD2 (6 bases). The sample was naive CD8+ T cells from blood, with Jurkat cell RNA spiked in. Subset here: FACS-sorted CD8+CD4-CCR7+CD45RA+ naive T cells. This TCR was recovered from a human donor in good health. Some libraries in this study had Jurkat cell RNA spiked in. This chain's CDR3 is CASSQDGSGYTGELFF. CDR3 DNA: TGCGCCAGCAGCCAAGATGGTAGCGGTTACACCGGGGAGCTGTTTTTT.